Sequencing of this T cell receptor (beta chain) was carried out in a study of identical twins. Study-wide findings and caveats: The study drew conclusions from cross-sectional statistical analysis, not from following the same donors.

All of the donors were Caucasians in good health. Each CDR3 protein is one row after TCRdb ran MiXCR on the 5' RACE reads. The table shows some 630,000 distinct CDR3 sequences, with under 8.5% occurring only once. Germline V CDR1 and CDR2: SNHLY, FYNNEI. The CDR3 totals 17 residues. The V gene end was trimmed by 4 bases and the J gene end by 5 bases; junction bases not matched to a gene: 10. A few counts support this clonotype. Its specificity is not known. These same records also appear under a second study, on yellow fever vaccine responses in identical twins. That publication notes: Twins' T cell vaccine responses reportedly looked partly convergent, partly personalized.

The chain links TRBV2 to TRBJ2-1, with 11 positions matching TRBD2. Sequencing was done on a sample of PBMCs. The sequence derives from a woman younger than 35 in good health. Here the CDR3 reads CASSGGTSGIINNEQFF. The CDR3 DNA reads TGTGCCAGCAGTGGGGGGACTAGCGGAATTATAAACAATGAGCAGTTCTTC. The whole variable domain, remainder taken from reference TRBV2 and TRBJ2-1, is EPEVTQTPSHQVTQMGQEVILRCVPISNHLYFYWYRQILGQKVEFLVSFYNNEISEKSEIFDDQFSVERPDGSNFTLKIRSTKLEDSAMYFCASSGGTSGIINNEQFFGPGTRLTVL.